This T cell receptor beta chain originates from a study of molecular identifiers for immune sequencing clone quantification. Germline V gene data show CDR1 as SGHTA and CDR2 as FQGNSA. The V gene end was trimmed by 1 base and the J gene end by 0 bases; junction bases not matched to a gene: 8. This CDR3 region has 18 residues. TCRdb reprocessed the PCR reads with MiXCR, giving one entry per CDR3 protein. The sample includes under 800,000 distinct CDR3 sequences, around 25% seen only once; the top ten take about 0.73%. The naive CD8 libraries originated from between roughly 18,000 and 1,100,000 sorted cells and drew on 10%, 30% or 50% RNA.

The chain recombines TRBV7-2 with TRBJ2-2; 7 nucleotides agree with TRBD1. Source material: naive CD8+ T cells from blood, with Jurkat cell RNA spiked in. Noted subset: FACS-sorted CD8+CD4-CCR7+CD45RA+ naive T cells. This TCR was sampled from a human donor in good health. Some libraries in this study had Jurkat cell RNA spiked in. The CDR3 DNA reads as TGTGCCAGCAGCTTAGTATCGGGGCAGGGGGCGAACACCGGGGAGCTGTTTTTT. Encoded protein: CASSLVSGQGANTGELFF.